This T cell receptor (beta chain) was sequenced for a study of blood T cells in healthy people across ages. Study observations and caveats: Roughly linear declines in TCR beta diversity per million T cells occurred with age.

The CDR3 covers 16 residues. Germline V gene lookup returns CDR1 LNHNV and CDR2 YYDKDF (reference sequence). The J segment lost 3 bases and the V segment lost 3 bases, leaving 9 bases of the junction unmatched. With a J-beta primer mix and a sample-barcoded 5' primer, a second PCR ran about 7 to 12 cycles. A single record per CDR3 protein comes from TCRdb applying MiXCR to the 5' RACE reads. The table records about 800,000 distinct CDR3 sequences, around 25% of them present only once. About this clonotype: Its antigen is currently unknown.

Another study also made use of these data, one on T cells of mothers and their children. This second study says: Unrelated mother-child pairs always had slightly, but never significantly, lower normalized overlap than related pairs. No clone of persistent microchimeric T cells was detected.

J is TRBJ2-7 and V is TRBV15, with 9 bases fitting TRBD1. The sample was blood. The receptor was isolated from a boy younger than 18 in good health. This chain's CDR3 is CATSSSGTGYIYEQYF. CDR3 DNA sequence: TGTGCCACCAGCAGTTCCGGGACAGGGTATATCTACGAGCAGTACTTC. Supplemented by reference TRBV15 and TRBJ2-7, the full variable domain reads DAMVIQNPRYQVTQFGKPVTLSCSQTLNHNVMYWYQQKSSQAPKLLFHYYDKDFNNEADTPDNFQSRRPNTSFCFLDIRSPGLGDTAMYLCATSSSGTGYIYEQYFGPGTRLTVT.